Listed below are T cell receptor beta chains from one sample, sequenced in a study of blood T cell repertoires in COVID-19. TCRdb's copy holds only in-frame clones and misses some; the assay was immunoSEQ multiplex PCR. The table shows 300,000 to 350,000 clones, with 87% occurring only once. Sequenced material: PBMCs or T cells enriched from blood (not recorded which). These receptors all come from a woman in her late teens or twenties who had recovered from COVID-19. The CDR3 runs from the conserved cysteine through the conserved F or W. The D gene is left open where the match is weak. Rows may omit the clone size; those that give it use once, few, many or a size class.

size	D	V	J	DNA	CDR3
few	.	TRBV7-2	TRBJ2-7	TGTGCCAGCAGCTTAAGGAGCGAGAGACCCTACGAGCAGTACTTC	CASSLRSERPYEQYF
.	.	TRBV7-9	TRBJ1-1	TGTGCCAGCAGCTGGAATACAGGATCGATGGCTGAAGCTTTCTTT	CASSWNTGSMAEAFF
.	.	TRBV29-1	TRBJ1-1	TGCAGCGTAGCAGGGACACTACCGAACACTGAAGCTTTCTTT	CSVAGTLPNTEAFF
.	.	TRBV19	TRBJ2-3	TGTGCCAGTAGTATCGGCTCTGGGGGCGGCACAGATACGCAGTATTTT	CASSIGSGGGTDTQYF
.	.	TRBV5-4	TRBJ2-7	TGTGCCAGCAGCGCGGGGGACAGGACCTACGAGCAGTACTTC	CASSAGDRTYEQYF
many	.	TRBV5-6	TRBJ2-7	TGTGCCAGCAGCCCGCAGGGGAGATCCTACGAGCAGTACTTC	CASSPQGRSYEQYF
.	TRBD1	TRBV7-9	TRBJ2-2	TGTGCCAGCAGCGCAACAGGGGCCGGGGAGCTGTTTTTT	CASSATGAGELFF
.	.	TRBV7-9	TRBJ1-6	TGTGCCAGCAGCCCTCAGGGGTGGAGTGATTCACCCCTCCACTTT	CASSPQGWSDSPLHF
.	.	TRBV7-2	TRBJ1-4	TGTGCCAGCAGTCTGGACAGAAGTTATGAAAAACTGTTTTTT	CASSLDRSYEKLFF
.	.	TRBV4-1	TRBJ1-2	TGCGCCAGCAGCCAAGATCTCGTCCGGGACATCCGTGGCTACACCTTC	CASSQDLVRDIRGYTF
.	.	TRBV11-2	TRBJ2-7	TGTGCCAGCAGCGCCGGCAGGGGAGTTGACAACGAGCAGTACTTC	CASSAGRGVDNEQYF
.	TRBD1	TRBV9	TRBJ1-2	TGTGCCAGCAGCTCCCGCGGACAGGGGGCGTTTCAGGGCTACACCTTC	CASSSRGQGAFQGYTF
.	TRBD2	TRBV25-1	TRBJ2-6	TGTGCCAGTCACAAGCTAGCGGAAGGGGCCAACGTCCTGACTTTC	CASHKLAEGANVLTF
.	TRBD1	TRBV5-6	TRBJ2-2	TGTGCCAGCAGCTTGGTTCAGGGGGCGCGCACCGGGGAGCTGTTTTTT	CASSLVQGARTGELFF
once	.	TRBV3-1/TRBV3-2	TRBJ2-7	TGTGCCAGCAGCCGGGGACTCCTATCGACCTACGAGCAGTACTTC	CASSRGLLSTYEQYF
.	.	TRBV5-4	TRBJ2-4	TGTGCCAGCAGCTTGGCTCAGGCCGAAAACATTCAGTACTTC	CASSLAQAENIQYF
.	.	TRBV7-8	TRBJ1-5	TGTGCCAGCAGCTCAGGGGCGACTAGCAATCAGCCCCAGCATTTT	CASSSGATSNQPQHF
.	.	TRBV6-5	TRBJ2-7	TGTGCCAGCAGAACCCCTCTGCCACGAGGTGAGCAGTACTTC	CASRTPLPRGEQYF
.	TRBD2	TRBV4-3	TRBJ2-7	TGCGCCAGCAGCCAACTAGCGGGTGTGGGATACGAGCAGTACTTC	CASSQLAGVGYEQYF
.	.	TRBV24-1	TRBJ2-1	TGTGCCACCAGTGATTTGTTCACTTACAATGAGCAGTTCTTC	CATSDLFTYNEQFF
.	.	TRBV4-3	TRBJ2-7	TGCGCCAGCAGCCAAGACGACAGGCACTACGAGCAGTACTTC	CASSQDDRHYEQYF
.	.	TRBV30	TRBJ2-1	TGTGCCTGGAGTGTACGGCAGGGGAACAATGAGCAGTTCTTC	CAWSVRQGNNEQFF
.	.	TRBV10-3	TRBJ1-1	TGTGCCATCAGTGAAGCACCCGGACTAAAGGGGAACACTGAAGCTTTCTTT	CAISEAPGLKGNTEAFF
.	.	TRBV27	TRBJ2-1	TGTGCCAGCGGCGGCCCATCCTACAATGAGCAGTTCTTC	CASGGPSYNEQFF
.	.	TRBV24-1	TRBJ1-1	TGTGCCAGCGGGACTCACACCGAGGCTTTCTTT	CASGTHTEAFF
.	TRBD1	TRBV7-9	TRBJ2-7	TGTGCCAGCAGCAGGGACAGTACCTACGAGCAGTACTTC	CASSRDSTYEQYF
.	.	TRBV28	TRBJ2-7	TGTGCCAGCAGCCTAATACAGCCCTCCTACGAGCAGTACTTC	CASSLIQPSYEQYF
.	TRBD2	TRBV7-2	TRBJ2-1	TGTGCCAGCAGCTTTGGCGGGAGCTCCTACAATGAGCAGTTCTTC	CASSFGGSSYNEQFF
.	TRBD2	TRBV11-3	TRBJ2-3	TGTGCCAGCAGCTACGGGGGGTACAGCACAGATACGCAGTATTTT	CASSYGGYSTDTQYF
few	.	TRBV6-4	TRBJ1-4	TGTGCCAGCAGCAGGGAGGAAAGGGAAAAACTGTTTTTT	CASSREEREKLFF
.	.	TRBV5-1	TRBJ2-7	TGCGCCAGCAGTCAGATTACAGGGTACGAGCAGTACTTC	CASSQITGYEQYF